The sequence of this T cell receptor beta chain was determined in a study of Graves' ophthalmopathy and Graves' hyperthyroidism. Overall study context: At initial diagnosis, peripheral blood was obtained, and this preceded any treatment.

Study findings and constraints: This model predicted ophthalmopathy progression (sensitivity about 67%, specificity about 73%).

None of the included patients had other autoimmune diseases, uncontrolled infections, pregnancy or lactation, as these led to exclusion. This clonotype was seen ten or more times. Its target is not known. Trimming pared 3 bases from V and 4 bases from J, leaving 13 bases between. The CDR3 sequence is 14 residues long. RNA transcripts provided the template for amplifying TCR beta CDR3 regions. Second-round multiplex PCR came after a first-round RT-PCR that employed HTBI primers. Each CDR3 protein gets one entry after TCRdb re-called the multiplex PCR reads with MiXCR. The sample holds about 480,000 distinct CDR3 sequences, 13% to 15% seen once.

Input material: blood. The receptor's source is a woman in her thirties with Graves' ophthalmopathy. The chain joins TRBV12-3 or TRBV12-4 to TRBJ2-7; unclear D gene. In DNA, the CDR3 is TGTGCCAGCAGTTTGAGTCGAGAGCCATACGAGCAGTACTTC. Amino acid sequence: CASSLSREPYEQYF.